This TCR beta chain is drawn from a study of T-cell reconstitution after alpha-beta-depleted transplantation in children. A TCRbeta library incorporating unique molecular identifiers was prepared. TCRdb redid the calling of the PCR reads with MiXCR, one entry per CDR3 protein. Among about half a million distinct CDR3 sequences listed, approximately 12% were seen once. The TCR comes from a human donor who donated a stem cell graft to a child with combined immunodeficiency. The sequencing here drew on PBMCs from the stem cell graft donor, taken from the stem cell graft.

CDR3 nucleotide sequence: TGTGCCAGCAGTTACTCGAATGTCGGGACAGGGTATGGCTACACCTTC. This translates into CASSYSNVGTGYGYTF. The chain is built from TRBV6-5 and TRBJ1-2, with 9 bases fitting TRBD1. J gave up 5 bases and V 0 bases, and 7 bases lay outside the gene matches. The germline V gene has CDR1 MNHEY and CDR2 SVGAGI. CDR3 length: 16 residues.